This T cell receptor beta chain was observed in a study of cytomegalovirus exposure and HLA in healthy donors. Study-wide findings and caveats: The presence/absence work took it that sequencing depth was about the same across donors. A few V segments could not be told apart, such as TRBV6-2 and TRBV6-3, and were left out.

Researchers ran the PCR with 60 Vbeta and 13 Jbeta primers. The protocol was immunoSEQ multiplex PCR, while the TCRdb copy is restricted to in-frame clones and leaves out a portion. The table has over 150,000 clones, 75% to 85% seen once. Details on this clone: The target antigen is unknown.

This CDR3 has 14 residues. Germline V CDR1 and CDR2: SGHTA, FQGNSA. Trimming shortened V by 3 bases and J by 3 bases, and 11 bases separated the two germline ends. The chain couples TRBV7-2 to TRBJ1-1; a weak D match, TRBD1 (5 bases). Input material: PBMCs. The source of this sequence is a male donor in good health and CMV-seropositive. DNA of the CDR3: TGTGCCAGCAGCTTTTGGCAGGGTGACACTGAAGCTTTCTTT. Its protein product is CASSFWQGDTEAFF.